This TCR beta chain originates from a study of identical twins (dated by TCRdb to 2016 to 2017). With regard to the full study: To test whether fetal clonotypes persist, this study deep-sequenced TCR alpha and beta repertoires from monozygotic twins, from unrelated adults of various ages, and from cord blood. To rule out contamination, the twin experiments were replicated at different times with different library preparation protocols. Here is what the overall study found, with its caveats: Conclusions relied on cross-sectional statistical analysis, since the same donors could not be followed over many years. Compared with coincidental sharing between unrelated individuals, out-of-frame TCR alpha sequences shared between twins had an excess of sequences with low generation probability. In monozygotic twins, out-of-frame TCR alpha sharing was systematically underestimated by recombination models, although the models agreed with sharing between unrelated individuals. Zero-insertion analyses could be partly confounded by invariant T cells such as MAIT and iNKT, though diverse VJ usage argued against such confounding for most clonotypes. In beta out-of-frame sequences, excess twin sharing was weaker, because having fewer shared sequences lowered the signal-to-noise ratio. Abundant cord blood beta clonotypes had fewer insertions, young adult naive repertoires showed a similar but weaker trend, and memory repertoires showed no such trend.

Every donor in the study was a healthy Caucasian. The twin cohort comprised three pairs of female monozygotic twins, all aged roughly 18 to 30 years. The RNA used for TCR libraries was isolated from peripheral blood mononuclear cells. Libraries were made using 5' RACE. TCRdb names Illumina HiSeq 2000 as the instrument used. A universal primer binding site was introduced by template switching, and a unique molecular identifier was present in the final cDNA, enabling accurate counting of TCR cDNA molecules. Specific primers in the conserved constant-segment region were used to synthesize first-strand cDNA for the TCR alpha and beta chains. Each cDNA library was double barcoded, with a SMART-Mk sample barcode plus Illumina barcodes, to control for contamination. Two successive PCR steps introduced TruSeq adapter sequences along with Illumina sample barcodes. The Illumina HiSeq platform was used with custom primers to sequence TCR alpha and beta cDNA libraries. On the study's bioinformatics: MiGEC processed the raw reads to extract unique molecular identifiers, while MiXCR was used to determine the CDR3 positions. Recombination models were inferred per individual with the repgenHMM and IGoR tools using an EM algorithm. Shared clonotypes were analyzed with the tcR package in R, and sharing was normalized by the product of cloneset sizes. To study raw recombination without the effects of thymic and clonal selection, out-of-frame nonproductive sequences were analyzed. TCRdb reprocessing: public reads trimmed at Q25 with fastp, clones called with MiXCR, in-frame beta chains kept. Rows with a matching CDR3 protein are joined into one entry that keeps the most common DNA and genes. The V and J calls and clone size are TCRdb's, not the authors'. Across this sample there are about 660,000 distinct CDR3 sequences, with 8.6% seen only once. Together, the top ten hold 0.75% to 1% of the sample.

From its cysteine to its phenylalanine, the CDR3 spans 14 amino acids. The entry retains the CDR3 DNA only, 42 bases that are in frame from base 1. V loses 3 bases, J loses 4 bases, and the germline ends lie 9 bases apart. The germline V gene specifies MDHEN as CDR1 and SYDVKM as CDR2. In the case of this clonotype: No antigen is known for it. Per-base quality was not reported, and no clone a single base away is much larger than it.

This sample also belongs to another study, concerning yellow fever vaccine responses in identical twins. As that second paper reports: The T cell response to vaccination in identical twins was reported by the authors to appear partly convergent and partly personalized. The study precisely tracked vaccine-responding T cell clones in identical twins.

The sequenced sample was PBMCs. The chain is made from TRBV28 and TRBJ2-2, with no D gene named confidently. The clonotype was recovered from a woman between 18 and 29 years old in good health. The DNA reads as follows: TGTGCCAGCAGTTTCGGCCTCGTCACCGGGGAGCTGTTTTTT. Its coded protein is CASSFGLVTGELFF.